This T cell receptor beta chain appears in the sequencing data of a study of regulatory T cells in long-lasting Graves disease. Construction of TCR beta libraries relied on iRepertoire HTBI primers and on Arm-PCR targeting CDR3 regions. One entry per CDR3 protein results from TCRdb running MiXCR on the multiplex PCR reads. The top ten hold over 25% of the sample, which has almost 350,000 distinct CDR3 sequences, around a fifth seen once. The CDR3 is made up of 15 amino acids. Trimming removed 7 bases from V and 2 bases from J; junction bases left unmatched: 3. CDR1 MDHEN and CDR2 SYDVKM come from the germline V gene. Many counts were recorded for this clonotype. Time point indicated: persistent/refractory GD, antithyroid drugs over 5 years with positive TRAb. The TCR library was made from RNA that had been extracted from PBMCs in TRIzol. Patients all came to the study from an endocrinology department in Xi'an, China. A blood draw put about 8.2 milliliters of peripheral blood into EDTA tubes.

This TCR was recovered from a female donor with Graves disease. The sequencing here drew on peripheral blood mononuclear cells (PBMCs), taken when the disease was refractory, from a patient treated with antithyroid drugs. The V and J genes are TRBV28 and TRBJ2-7, with 15 bases that match TRBD2. The CDR3 loop is CASIGLAGGAYEQYF. For the CDR3, the DNA is TGTGCCAGCATCGGACTAGCGGGAGGGGCCTACGAGCAGTACTTC.